This TCR beta chain was identified in a study of T cell responses to AZD1222 COVID-19 vaccine (dated by TCRdb to the early 2020s). A note on the overall study: Because spike-specific TCR depth and breadth did not differ between the two schedules, AZD1222 recipients who got a second dose at roughly 4 weeks were pooled with those who got a second dose at roughly 12 weeks. TCR sequencing was performed for about 250 trial participants, of whom 207 were given two doses of AZD1222 and 26 were given two doses of MenACWY control vaccine. Enrollment into the trials was organized by age into subgroups of 18-55, 56-69 and 70-plus years, and those subgroups contained around 150, 28 and 57 TCR-sequenced participants, respectively.

The CDR3 regions of human TCRbeta chains were analyzed by immunosequencing. In the source study's methods: TCRs in the repertoires were matched against a reference library of SARS-CoV-2-specific TCRs that had been generated with the MIRA antigen-specificity platform. Breadth was defined as the fraction of unique TCRs that were SARS-CoV-2-associated, and depth was defined as the fraction of total T cells that were SARS-CoV-2-associated. Using the MIRA data, each spike-specific TCR was mapped to the spike region that the TCR reacts to and placed in a CD4 or CD8 class. Log10-transformed breadth and depth values were compared by one-way ANOVA with Sidak's multiple comparisons tests. The source is immuneACCESS, and TCRdb retained only in-frame sequences with V and J called. Part of the clones is not carried over; for the studies checked, unresolved V genes explain less than half of this, and the remainder is unexplained. That table gives V, J and clone size, and the DNA gave D and trimming. This sample lists 100,000 to 150,000 clones; around 90% were detected once. 5% to 6.5% of the sample comes from the top ten.

Results the study describes overall, beyond this receptor: Most participants were white British and females outnumbered males, and the authors suggested that clonal diversity may have been underestimated. Because no samples from the day 14 peak response were available, repertoires could be characterized only after the peak T cell response. In the small 56-69-year group, the increase in depth fell short of significance, most likely because of low power. Only a handful of AZD1222 recipients were SARS-CoV-2 seropositive at baseline, limiting conclusions about previously exposed vaccinees. After two AZD1222 doses, spike-specific TCR breadth and depth were significantly higher than at day 0 and than in MenACWY recipients. Reportedly, close to half of the unique spike-specific TCRs recognized epitopes lying outside the regions that are mutated in the B.1.351 and B.1.1.7 variants. Vaccine-associated CD4 TCRs spanned the whole spike protein, with dominant responses in regions 160-218 and 743-854.

In regard to this clone: No antigen is known for it. Base qualities are missing; no much larger clone stands one base away.

From cysteine to phenylalanine, the CDR3 is 14 amino acids long. The read is trimmed to its CDR3 DNA, 42 bases read in frame from base 1. Cut back by 4 bases and 6 bases, the V and J ends lie 15 bases apart. In the germline V gene (reference sequence), CDR1 corresponds to MNHEY and CDR2 to SMNVEV. What this sample's time point label stands for: baseline before first vaccination. Samples from vaccinated people were obtained from the UK trials COV001 and COV002, which included a single-blind randomized controlled phase 2/3 trial of AZD1222 (ChAdOx1 nCoV-19) in healthy adults. Trial participant PBMC samples were collected at day 0 and day 28 after the second dose for TCRbeta chain sequencing.

This TCR was recovered from an adult in good health. The chain joins TRBV27 to TRBJ1-1; perhaps TRBD1 is the D gene, with 5 bases matching. The sequencing used peripheral blood, collected on day 0 of AZD1222 vaccination. The DNA sequence reads TGTGCCAGCAGTTCAACCAGGGCCAGGGCTGAAGCTTTCTTT. Translated, this is CASSSTRARAEAFF.